These T cell receptor beta chains were read from a single sample in a study of blood T cell repertoires in COVID-19. Sequencing was performed with immunoSEQ multiplex PCR; in TCRdb, only in-frame clones are kept and a portion is missing. The sample yields more than 150,000 clones, 84% seen once. Sequencing was performed on peripheral blood. The receptors were sampled from a human donor in a cohort sampled during active COVID-19. The CDR3 runs from the conserved cysteine through the conserved F or W. The D gene is left open where the match is weak. A row's size may be missing; if present it is once, few, many or a size class.

NA 16 TRBJ2-7 NA TRBV3-1/TRBV3-2 CASSQDREAATYEQYF TGTGCCAGCAGCCAAGATAGGGAGGCAGCAACCTACGAGCAGTACTTC
NA 12 TRBJ1-1 NA TRBV19 CASNPNGGEAFF TGTGCCAGTAATCCAAATGGCGGTGAAGCTTTCTTT
NA 16 TRBJ1-5 NA TRBV25-1 CASSNPGWNSNQPQHF TGTGCCAGCAGTAACCCCGGGTGGAATAGCAATCAGCCCCAGCATTTT
NA 13 TRBJ2-4 NA TRBV12-3/TRBV12-4 CASSNRNQDIQYF TGTGCCAGCAGTAACAGGAACCAGGACATTCAGTACTTC
NA 16 TRBJ1-5 NA TRBV5-4 CASSLSRDWRNQPQHF TGTGCCAGCAGCCTATCCAGGGATTGGCGCAATCAGCCCCAGCATTTT
NA 13 TRBJ2-7 NA TRBV5-4 CASSFGGSDEQYF TGTGCCAGCAGCTTCGGGGGATCGGACGAGCAGTACTTC
NA 13 TRBJ1-2 NA TRBV12-5 CASGFGRDYGYTF TGTGCTAGTGGTTTTGGCCGTGACTATGGCTACACCTTC
NA 16 TRBJ2-1 NA TRBV19 CASSSSGGGTYNEQFF TGTGCCAGTAGCAGCTCGGGGGGCGGTACCTACAATGAGCAGTTCTTC
NA 15 TRBJ1-1 NA TRBV2 CASSEDQGWNTEAFF TGTGCCAGCAGTGAAGACCAGGGGTGGAACACTGAAGCTTTCTTT
NA 15 TRBJ2-2 NA TRBV11-2 CASSLGHANTGELFF TGTGCCAGCAGCTTAGGGCACGCGAACACCGGGGAGCTGTTTTTT
NA 13 TRBJ1-2 TRBD1 TRBV2 CASSWTGGHGYTF TGTGCCAGCAGTTGGACAGGGGGACATGGCTACACCTTC
NA 13 TRBJ2-3 NA TRBV2 CASSLLAADTQYF TGTGCCAGCTCGCTTCTGGCCGCAGATACGCAGTATTTT
once 13 TRBJ2-5 NA TRBV3-1/TRBV3-2 CASTTEWAETQYF TGTGCCAGCACCACCGAATGGGCCGAGACCCAGTACTTC
NA 12 TRBJ2-1 TRBD2 TRBV18 CASSLPGGEQFF TGTGCCAGCTCACTTCCCGGGGGGGAGCAGTTCTTC
NA 16 TRBJ2-5 TRBD2 TRBV19 CASSGGWGGLRETQYF TGTGCCAGTAGCGGGGGTTGGGGGGGTCTAAGGGAGACCCAGTACTTC
NA 13 TRBJ2-5 TRBD1 TRBV6-2/TRBV6-3 CASSPDRVGTQYF TGTGCCAGCAGCCCGGACAGGGTAGGGACCCAGTACTTC
NA 11 TRBJ1-2 NA TRBV6-6 CATQGVPGYTF TGTGCCACCCAGGGTGTTCCTGGCTACACCTTC
NA 17 TRBJ1-3 NA TRBV7-8 CASSFGGADHSGNTIYF TGTGCCAGCAGCTTCGGGGGGGCTGATCACTCTGGAAACACCATATATTTT
NA 16 TRBJ1-2 NA TRBV6-1 CASSESLSDTAYGYTF TGTGCCAGCAGTGAAAGCCTCTCCGACACAGCATATGGCTACACCTTC
once 15 TRBJ2-5 NA TRBV3-1/TRBV3-2 CASSHAGSYQETQYF TGTGCCAGCAGCCATGCGGGGTCGTACCAAGAGACCCAGTACTTC
NA 15 TRBJ1-3 NA TRBV5-4 CASSVQTNTGNTIYF TGTGCCAGCAGCGTCCAGACAAATACTGGAAACACCATATATTTT
NA 12 TRBJ2-7 NA TRBV30 CAFQAGTYEQYF TGTGCCTTTCAGGCGGGGACCTACGAGCAGTACTTC
NA 14 TRBJ1-2 TRBD1 TRBV3-1/TRBV3-2 CASSRLQGANGYTF TGTGCCAGCAGCCGCCTGCAGGGGGCTAATGGCTACACCTTC
NA 13 TRBJ2-1 NA TRBV18 CASQGGGYNEQFF TGTGCCAGCCAGGGGGGAGGCTACAATGAGCAGTTCTTC
NA 15 TRBJ2-5 NA TRBV6-5 CASSPGTQKQETQYF TGTGCCAGCAGTCCCGGGACACAAAAACAAGAGACCCAGTACTTC
NA 13 TRBJ2-1 NA TRBV10-1 CASSIRGAGEQFF TGCGCCAGCAGTATACGGGGGGCCGGGGAGCAGTTCTTC
NA 12 TRBJ1-5 NA TRBV2 CASSAGNQPQHF TGTGCCAGCAGTGCTGGCAATCAGCCCCAGCATTTT
once 14 TRBJ1-5 TRBD1 TRBV19 CACNRGLSNQPQHF TGTGCCTGTAACAGGGGTCTAAGCAATCAGCCCCAGCATTTT